A single sample gave rise to the 2 T cell receptor beta chains below, sequenced in a study of regulatory T cells in long-lasting Graves disease. Researchers made TCR beta libraries by using iRepertoire HTBI primers and running Arm-PCR on CDR3 regions. TCRdb re-called the multiplex PCR reads through MiXCR, storing one row per CDR3 protein. The table includes 400,000 to 450,000 distinct CDR3 sequences, about a sixth detected once. The time point was: newly diagnosed GD, antithyroid drugs for less than 3 months. The authors made the TCR library using RNA they extracted from PBMCs. These data were also filed under a second study, of T cells in Graves' hyperthyroidism and ophthalmopathy.

The sequenced sample was peripheral blood mononuclear cells (PBMCs), obtained at new diagnosis, from a patient treated with antithyroid drugs. All receptors come from a woman in her 30s with Graves disease.

Many counts were recorded for this clonotype. The chain joins TRBV29-1 to TRBJ2-5; 7 nucleotides align to TRBD2. The germline V gene has CDR1 SQVTM and CDR2 ANQGSEA. The V segment lost 7 bases and the J segment 4 bases; nucleotides outside the gene matches: 21. This CDR3 has 17 amino acids. The CDR3 DNA reads as TGCAGCGGTGTGCCTGGGAGGGATGGGGTTTGGGGAGAGACCCAGTACTTC. Its protein product is CSGVPGRDGVWGETQYF.

The chain has TRBV6-5 and TRBJ1-1; D uncertain. V dropped 4 bases and J dropped 7 bases, with 10 bases sitting between them. Looked up from germline, CDR1 is MNHEY and CDR2 is SVGAGI. This CDR3 comprises 12 residues. In DNA, the CDR3 is TGTGCCAGCAGTTTAGGTAATTATGAAGCTTTCTTT. Translation gives CASSLGNYEAFF.